This TCR beta chain derives from a study of T cell changes during pregnancy in multiple sclerosis. Trimming removed 0 bases from V and 7 bases from J, with 22 bases in between. Germline-derived CDR1 and CDR2 are MNHNS and SASEGT. The CDR3 loop spans 18 amino acids. Assay used: immunoSEQ multiplex PCR; TCRdb lists only in-frame clones, some missing. In the table there are about 68,000 clones, about 89% of which are singletons. The TCR comes from a female donor with multiple sclerosis, enrolled in a pregnancy study. The rearrangement uses TRBV6-1 and TRBJ2-1, with D possibly matching TRBD2 (6 bases). The sample consisted of peripheral blood, taken in the second trimester of pregnancy. CDR3 sequence: CASSEARLALGLSNEQFF. CDR3 bases: TGTGCCAGCAGTGAAGCTAGGCTAGCGTTGGGTTTGAGTAATGAGCAGTTCTTC.